The 15 T cell receptor beta chains below come from one sample, sequenced in a study of T cells after yellow fever vaccination (dated by TCRdb to 2018 to 2020). The sample's treatment or condition label, decoded: live attenuated yellow fever vaccine strain. Libraries were constructed by 5' RACE. Sequencing was performed on an Illumina NovaSeq 6000. TCRdb redid the processing of the public reads, applying fastp at Q25 and MiXCR, and retained in-frame beta chains. Rows merge per CDR3 protein into single entries with the most common DNA and genes. A total of some 170,000 distinct CDR3 sequences appear in this sample, about a tenth of them only once. The ten largest clonotypes hold roughly 33% of the sample. Here the sequenced sample was CD8+ T cells sorted from PBMCs, taken 45 days after the yellow fever booster vaccination. These receptors were obtained from a man younger than 30 who received the YFV17D yellow fever vaccine.

This clonotype was seen many times. The V and J genes are TRBV7-8 and TRBJ1-4; D not resolved. The V end was cut by 3 bases, the J end by 3 bases, with 2 bases between. CDR1 and CDR2 from the germline V gene are SGHVS and FQNEAQ. The CDR3 has 12 amino acids. Here the CDR3 reads CASSFANEKLFF. The DNA for the CDR3 is TGTGCCAGCAGCTTCGCTAATGAAAAACTGTTTTTT. The entire variable domain, with the rest obtained from reference TRBV7-8 and TRBJ1-4, is as follows: GAGVSQSPRYKVAKRGQDVALRCDPISGHVSLFWYQQALGQGPEFLTYFQNEAQLDKSGLPSDRFFAERPEGSVSTLKIQRTQQEDSAVYLCASSFANEKLFFGSGTQLSVL.

The V gene is TRBV5-1, the J gene TRBJ1-1, with unresolved D. The V end lost 4 bases, the J end lost 6 bases, and 19 bases lay between the germline ends. The CDR3 has 15 amino acids. The germline CDR1 and CDR2 sequences are SGHRS and YFSETQ. This chain's CDR3 is CASSASAGLRAEAFF. As DNA, the CDR3 is TGCGCCAGCAGCGCCTCGGCGGGTCTGAGGGCTGAAGCTTTCTTT.

V usage is TRBV9 and J usage is TRBJ2-3; the D is unclear. Trimming stripped 0 bases from V and 0 bases from J, with 8 bases between. Germline CDR1 reads SGDLS; CDR2 reads YYNGEE. This CDR3 region has 15 residues. In nucleotides, the CDR3 is TGTGCCAGCAGCGTAGGGGGTTGGAGCACAGATACGCAGTATTTT. Its protein is CASSVGGWSTDTQYF.

This clonotype was counted ten times or more. The J gene is TRBJ1-2, the V gene TRBV10-3, with unresolved D. CDR1 and CDR2 (germline): ENHRY, SYGVKD. CDR3 length: 13 residues. The germline V and J ends were trimmed by 2 bases and 8 bases, with 12 bases remaining between them. Written as DNA, the CDR3 is TGTGCCATCAGTGAGGTTCCAGAGGAAGGCTACACCTTC. Amino acid sequence: CAISEVPEEGYTF.

This clonotype was seen a few times. V is TRBV4-1 and J is TRBJ2-5; D is uncertain. This CDR3 is 14 amino acids long. Germline values: CDR1 MGHRA, CDR2 YSYEKL. Between the trimmed V and J ends, which lost 1 base and 5 bases, there was a span of 11 bases. In DNA, the CDR3 is TGCGCCAGCAGCCAAGTCTGGGCGTGGGAGACCCAGTACTTC. As protein: CASSQVWAWETQYF.

This clonotype has a handful of counts. CDR3 sequence: CSVPHEKTGIPQETQYF. CDR3 DNA: TGCAGCGTCCCCCACGAAAAGACAGGGATTCCCCAAGAGACCCAGTACTTC. The V and J genes are TRBV29-1 and TRBJ2-5; 7 positions agree with TRBD1. Germline trimming cut 6 bases from V and 1 base from J; bases unmatched to any gene: 17. The CDR3 runs 17 residues. CDR1 is SQVTM, CDR2 ANQGSEA, per germline.

V usage is TRBV15 and J usage is TRBJ2-1; 11 bases align to TRBD1. The CDR3 covers 15 residues. V was pared by 3 bases and J by 2 bases, with 0 bases of the junction left unmatched. The germline V gene has CDR1 LNHNV and CDR2 YYDKDF (reference sequence). The CDR3 DNA reads TGTGCCACCAGCAGGGGACAGGGGGCCTACAATGAGCAGTTCTTC. Encoded protein: CATSRGQGAYNEQFF.

The chain joins TRBV12-3 or TRBV12-4 to TRBJ1-2; maybe TRBD1 (5 bases). V shed 2 bases and J shed 8 bases, with 12 bases lying between them. The CDR3 spans 13 residues. This CDR3 reads CASSLIGVDGYTF. The DNA of the CDR3 is TGTGCCAGCAGTTTAATAGGGGTGGACGGCTACACCTTC.

This clonotype turned up a few times. J is TRBJ2-3 and V is TRBV7-6, with a tentative D call TRBD1 (5 bases). Germline loops: CDR1 SGHVS, CDR2 FNYEAQ. The CDR3 loop spans 16 amino acids. V was cut by 4 bases and J by 0 bases, with 14 bases left in between. CDR3 region: CASSYPQGSSTDTQYF. In DNA form, the CDR3 reads TGTGCCAGCAGCTATCCCCAGGGCTCTAGCACAGATACGCAGTATTTT.

Many counts were recorded for this clonotype. The V gene is TRBV19, the J gene TRBJ2-2; no definite D call. Trimming removed 7 bases at V and 5 bases at J, with 8 bases between. From germline, CDR1 is LNHDA and CDR2 SQIVND (reference sequence). The CDR3 sequence is 12 residues long. CDR3 DNA sequence: TGTGCCAGTATCTCTTGGACCGGGGAGCTGTTTTTT. Its translation: CASISWTGELFF.

The table lists this clonotype with a few counts. This rearrangement joins TRBV24-1 to TRBJ2-2, with 9 nucleotides matching TRBD1. The V segment lost 4 bases and the J segment 1 base; nucleotides outside the gene matches: 6. The CDR3 is made up of 17 amino acids. The germline V gene has CDR1 KGHDR and CDR2 SFDVKD. The DNA for the CDR3 is TGTGCCACCAGTGACCCGGACAGGGGAAAGAACACCGGGGAGCTGTTTTTT. This translates into CATSDPDRGKNTGELFF.

This clonotype appeared a few times. The chain couples TRBV4-3 to TRBJ1-2; unclear D gene. CDR3 length: 16 residues. The V end lost 0 bases, the J end lost 0 bases, and 11 bases lay between the germline ends. From germline, CDR1 is LGHNA and CDR2 YSLEER. CDR3 nucleotide sequence: TGCGCCAGCAGCCAAGACCCCCTCCGGGCTAACTATGGCTACACCTTC. Its translation is CASSQDPLRANYGYTF.

This clonotype was picked up a small number of times. The chain carries TRBV19 and TRBJ2-6; D is undetermined. Trimming took 3 bases from V and 2 from J, leaving 20 bases between them. The CDR3 runs 19 residues. Germline V CDR1 and CDR2: LNHDA, SQIVND (reference sequence). Written as DNA, the CDR3 is TGTGCCAGTAGTATTTCTGAGGACCCCCCGGTTGCTGGGGCCAACGTCCTGACTTTC. This sequence encodes CASSISEDPPVAGANVLTF.

The CDR3 region has the DNA TGTGCCAGCAGCGCCGGGACAGGCTATGGCTACACCTTC. As protein: CASSAGTGYGYTF. This chain links TRBV7-9 with TRBJ1-2, with 8 bases that match TRBD1. The CDR3 has 13 amino acids. V was clipped by 5 bases and J by 4 bases; unmatched bases: 3. Germline CDR1 and CDR2: SEHNR and FQNEAQ (reference sequence).

This clonotype appeared many times. The rearrangement joins TRBV4-3 to TRBJ2-7, with a possible D match to TRBD2 (6 bases). Trimming removed 3 bases from V and 3 bases from J, with 12 bases in between. CDR3 length equals 14 residues. Germline-derived CDR1 and CDR2 are LGHNA and YSLEER. The CDR3 protein is CASSQTPGGYEQYF. The CDR3 DNA sequence: TGCGCCAGCAGCCAGACCCCCGGGGGCTACGAGCAGTACTTC.